The 8 T cell receptor beta chains reported below all come from one sample, sequenced in a study of cytomegalovirus exposure and HLA in healthy donors (dated by TCRdb to 2015 to 2018). Library preparation employed the immunoSEQ multiplex PCR assay. The multiplex PCR relied on a mix of 60 forward primers for TCR Vbeta segments and 13 reverse primers for TCR Jbeta segments. TCRdb provides this immuneACCESS table in a form limited to in-frame rearrangements. Some clones are lacking; in checked studies, under half of them reflect an unresolved V gene, and why the rest are absent is not known. The sample table holds 55,000 or so clones, of which over 80% were seen once. Clones ranked in the top ten supply roughly 1.6% of the sample. Sequencing was performed on PBMCs. The receptor source for this set is a man aged 30 to 39 in good health and CMV-seronegative.

The chain couples TRBV19 to TRBJ2-5, with TRBD1 matching over 9 bases. Gene TRBJ2-7 matches the end of the DNA better, so the J call may be wrong. The germline V gene has CDR1 LNHDA and CDR2 SQIVND (reference sequence). The CDR3 is 14 residues long. Here the CDR3 DNA reads TGTGCCAGTAAAAAGACAGGGGGTACCTACGAGCAGTACTTC. Its translation: CASKKTGGTYEQYF.

This chain joins TRBV27 and TRBJ2-5; D is possibly TRBD2 (6 bases). The V and J ends lost 5 bases and 4 bases respectively, with 8 bases between them. The germline V gene encodes CDR1 MNHEY and CDR2 SMNVEV (reference sequence). The CDR3 extends over 12 amino acids. The CDR3 DNA sequence: TGTGCCAGCAGTAGGAGGGGAGAGACCCAGTACTTC. Translating gives CASSRRGETQYF.

The chain joins TRBV5-8 to TRBJ2-5; D is possibly TRBD2 (6 bases). The CDR3 sequence is 12 residues long. The germline CDR1 and CDR2 sequences are SGHTS and YDEGEE. Trimming stripped 6 bases from V and 5 bases from J, with 11 bases between. The CDR3 DNA follows: TGTGCCAGCACGCCGGCGGGGGAGACCCAGTACTTC. Its protein product is CASTPAGETQYF.

The rearrangement uses TRBV11-3 and TRBJ2-7; D remains ambiguous. V was cut by 4 bases and J by 7 bases, with 8 bases left in between. Germline lookup yields CDR1 SGHNT and CDR2 YENEEA. The CDR3 totals 11 residues. Here the CDR3 reads CASSSHQEQYF. DNA of the CDR3: TGTGCCAGCAGCTCACATCAAGAGCAGTACTTC.

The chain carries TRBV6-1 and TRBJ1-5; 7 nucleotides line up with TRBD1. The V and J ends lost 7 bases and 7 bases, in that order; junction bases with no gene match: 7. The CDR3 covers 13 residues. Looked up from germline, CDR1 is MNHNS and CDR2 is SASEGT. CDR3: CASTERQGQPQHF. The CDR3 nucleotides are TGTGCCAGCACCGAAAGACAGGGACAGCCCCAGCATTTT.

This rearrangement joins TRBV5-1 to TRBJ1-4; 7 bases line up with TRBD1. The CDR3 length is 16 residues. V shed 4 bases, J shed 0 bases, and the junction held 6 bases outside the gene matches. Germline V lookup: CDR1 SGHRS, CDR2 YFSETQ. As DNA, the CDR3 is TGCGCCAGCAGCAGACAGGGTACCGCAACTAATGAAAAACTGTTTTTT. This translates into CASSRQGTATNEKLFF.

This clone was seen a single time. This sequence joins TRBV2 and TRBJ2-5; D is possibly TRBD1 (6 bases). The J call is in doubt because the DNA end fits TRBJ2-7 better. CDR3 length equals 13 residues. Germline V lookup: CDR1 SNHLY, CDR2 FYNNEI. CDR3 loop: CASSFQGNYEQYF. Here the CDR3 DNA reads TGTGCCAGCAGCTTTCAGGGGAACTACGAGCAGTACTTC.

The chain has TRBV27 and TRBJ1-2; D is perhaps TRBD1 (6 bases). Trimming stripped 6 bases from V and 2 bases from J, with 16 bases between. The CDR3 sequence is 15 residues long. CDR1 is MNHEY, CDR2 SMNVEV, per germline (reference sequence). CDR3 sequence (DNA): TGTGCCAGCAGAGCGAATTCGGACAGCAACTATGGCTACACCTTC. This sequence encodes CASRANSDSNYGYTF.